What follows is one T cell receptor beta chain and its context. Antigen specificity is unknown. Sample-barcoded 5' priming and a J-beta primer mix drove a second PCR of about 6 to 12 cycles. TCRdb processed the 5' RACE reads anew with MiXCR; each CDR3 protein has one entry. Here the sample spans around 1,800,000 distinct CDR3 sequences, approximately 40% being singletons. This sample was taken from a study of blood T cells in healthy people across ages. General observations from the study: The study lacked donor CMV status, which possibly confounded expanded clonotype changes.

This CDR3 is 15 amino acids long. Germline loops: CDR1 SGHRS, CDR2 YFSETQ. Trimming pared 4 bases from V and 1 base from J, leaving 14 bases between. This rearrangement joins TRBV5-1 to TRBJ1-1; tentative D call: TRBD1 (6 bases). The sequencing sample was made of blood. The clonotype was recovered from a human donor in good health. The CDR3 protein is CASSLEGGWNTEAFF. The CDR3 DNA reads TGCGCCAGCAGCCTAGAGGGGGGTTGGAACACTGAAGCTTTCTTT.